The clone carrying this TCR beta chain was counted only a few times. The antigen is undetermined. TCRbeta library preparation incorporated unique molecular identifiers. TCRdb re-called the PCR reads through MiXCR, storing one row per CDR3 protein. The sample shows fewer than 700,000 distinct CDR3 sequences, about 23% of them seen only once. The record originates from a study of T-cell reconstitution after alpha-beta-depleted transplantation in children. Trimming removed 7 bases from V and 1 base from J, with 15 bases in between. This CDR3 is built from 14 residues. Germline CDR1 SQVTM, CDR2 ANQGSEA. Findings and limits, study-wide: From newly produced T cells came most of the T-cell counts and diversity one year after transplant. It was reported that alpha-beta T cells came from several hundred expanded graft clones (about two months after transplant).

The sequenced sample was PBMCs, mostly from graft donor cells, obtained 360 days after TCRalphabeta/CD19-depleted stem cell transplant. J is TRBJ2-3 and V is TRBV29-1; weak D call: TRBD1 (5 bases). This sequence originates from a boy in the first two years of life who had a stem cell transplant for acute myeloid leukemia, so the T cells may come from the graft donor. This chain's CDR3 is CSATTALGTDTQYF. DNA of the CDR3: TGCAGCGCTACGACAGCCCTCGGCACAGATACGCAGTATTTT.